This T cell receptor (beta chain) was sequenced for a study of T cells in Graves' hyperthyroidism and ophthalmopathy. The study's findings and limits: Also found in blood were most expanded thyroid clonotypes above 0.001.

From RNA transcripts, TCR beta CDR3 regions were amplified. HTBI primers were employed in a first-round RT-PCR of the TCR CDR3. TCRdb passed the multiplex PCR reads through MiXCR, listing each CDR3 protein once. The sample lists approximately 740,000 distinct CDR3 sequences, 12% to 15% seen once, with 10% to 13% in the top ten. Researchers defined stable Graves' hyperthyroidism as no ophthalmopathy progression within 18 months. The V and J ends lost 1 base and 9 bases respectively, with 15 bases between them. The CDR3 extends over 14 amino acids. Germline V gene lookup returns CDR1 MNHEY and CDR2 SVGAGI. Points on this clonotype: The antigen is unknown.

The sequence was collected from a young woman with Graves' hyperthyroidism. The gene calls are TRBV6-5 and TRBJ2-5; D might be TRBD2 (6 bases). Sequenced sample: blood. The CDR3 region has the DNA TGTGCCAGCAGTTACTTAACTGCTAGCGAATCCCAGTACTTC. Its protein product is CASSYLTASESQYF.